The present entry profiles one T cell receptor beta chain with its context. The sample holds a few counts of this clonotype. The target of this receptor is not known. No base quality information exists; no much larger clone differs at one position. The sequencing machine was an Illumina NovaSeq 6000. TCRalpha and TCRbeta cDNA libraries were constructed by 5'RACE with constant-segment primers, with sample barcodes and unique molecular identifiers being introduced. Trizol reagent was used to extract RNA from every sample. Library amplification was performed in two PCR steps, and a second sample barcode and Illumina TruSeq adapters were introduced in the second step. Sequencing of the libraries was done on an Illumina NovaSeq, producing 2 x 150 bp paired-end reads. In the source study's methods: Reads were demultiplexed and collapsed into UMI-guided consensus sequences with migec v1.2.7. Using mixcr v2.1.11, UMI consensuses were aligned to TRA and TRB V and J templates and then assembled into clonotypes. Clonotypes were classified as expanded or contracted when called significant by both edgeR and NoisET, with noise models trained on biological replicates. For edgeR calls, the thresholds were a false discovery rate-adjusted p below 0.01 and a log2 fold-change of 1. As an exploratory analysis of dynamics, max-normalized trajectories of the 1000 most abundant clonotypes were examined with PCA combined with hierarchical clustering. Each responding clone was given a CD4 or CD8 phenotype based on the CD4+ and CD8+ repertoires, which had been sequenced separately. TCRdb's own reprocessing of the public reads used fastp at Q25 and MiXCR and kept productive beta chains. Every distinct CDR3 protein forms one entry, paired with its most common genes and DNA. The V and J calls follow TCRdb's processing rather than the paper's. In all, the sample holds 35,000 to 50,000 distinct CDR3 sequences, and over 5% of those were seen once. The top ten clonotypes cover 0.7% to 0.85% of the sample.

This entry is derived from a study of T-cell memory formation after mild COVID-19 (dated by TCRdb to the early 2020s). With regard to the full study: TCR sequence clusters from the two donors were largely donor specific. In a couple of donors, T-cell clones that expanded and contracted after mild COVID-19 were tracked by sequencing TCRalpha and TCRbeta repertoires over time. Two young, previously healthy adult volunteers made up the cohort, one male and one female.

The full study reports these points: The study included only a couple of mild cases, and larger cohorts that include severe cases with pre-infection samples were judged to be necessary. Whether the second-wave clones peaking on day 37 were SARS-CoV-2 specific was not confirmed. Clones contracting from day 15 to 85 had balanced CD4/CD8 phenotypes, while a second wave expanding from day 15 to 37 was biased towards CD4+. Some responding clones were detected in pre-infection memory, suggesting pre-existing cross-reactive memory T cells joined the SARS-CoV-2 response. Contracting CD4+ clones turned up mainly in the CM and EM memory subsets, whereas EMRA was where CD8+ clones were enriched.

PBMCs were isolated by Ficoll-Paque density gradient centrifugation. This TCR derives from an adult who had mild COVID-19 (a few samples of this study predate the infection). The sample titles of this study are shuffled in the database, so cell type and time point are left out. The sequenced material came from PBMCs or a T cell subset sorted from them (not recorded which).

The CDR3 protein: CSARVGSEAFF. In nucleotides, the sequence is TGCAGTGCTAGAGTGGGTTCTGAAGCTTTCTTT. The chain is encoded by TRBV20-1 joined to TRBJ1-1; there is no confident call for the D gene. Based on the germline V gene (reference sequence), the CDR1 and CDR2 sequences are DFQATT and SNEGSKA. Spanning cysteine to phenylalanine, the CDR3 consists of 11 amino acids. The only DNA kept is the CDR3, 33 bases in frame from the first base. Trimming at the junction amounts to 1 base on V and 6 bases on J, and the germline ends lie 6 bases apart.